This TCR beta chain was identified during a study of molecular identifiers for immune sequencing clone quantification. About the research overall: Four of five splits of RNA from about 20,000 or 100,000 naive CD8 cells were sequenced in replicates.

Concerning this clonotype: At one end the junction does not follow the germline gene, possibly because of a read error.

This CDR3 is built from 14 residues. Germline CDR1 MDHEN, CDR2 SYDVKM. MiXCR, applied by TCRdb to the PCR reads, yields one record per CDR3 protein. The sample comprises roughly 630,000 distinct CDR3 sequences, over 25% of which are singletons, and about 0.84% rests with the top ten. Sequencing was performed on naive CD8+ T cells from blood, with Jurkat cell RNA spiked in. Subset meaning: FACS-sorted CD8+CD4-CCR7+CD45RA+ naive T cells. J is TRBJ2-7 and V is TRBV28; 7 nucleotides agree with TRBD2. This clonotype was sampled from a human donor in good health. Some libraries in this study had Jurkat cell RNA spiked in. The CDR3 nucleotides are TGTGCCAGAAGTTGGGGGAGGGTCACCTACGAGCAGTACTTC. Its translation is CARSWGRVTYEQYF. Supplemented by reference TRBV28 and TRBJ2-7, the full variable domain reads DVKVTQSSRYLVKRTGEKVFLECVQDMDHENMFWYRQDPGLGLRLIYFSYDVKMKEKGDIPEGYSVSREKKERFSLILESASTNQTSMYLCARSWGRVTYEQYFGPGTRLTVT.